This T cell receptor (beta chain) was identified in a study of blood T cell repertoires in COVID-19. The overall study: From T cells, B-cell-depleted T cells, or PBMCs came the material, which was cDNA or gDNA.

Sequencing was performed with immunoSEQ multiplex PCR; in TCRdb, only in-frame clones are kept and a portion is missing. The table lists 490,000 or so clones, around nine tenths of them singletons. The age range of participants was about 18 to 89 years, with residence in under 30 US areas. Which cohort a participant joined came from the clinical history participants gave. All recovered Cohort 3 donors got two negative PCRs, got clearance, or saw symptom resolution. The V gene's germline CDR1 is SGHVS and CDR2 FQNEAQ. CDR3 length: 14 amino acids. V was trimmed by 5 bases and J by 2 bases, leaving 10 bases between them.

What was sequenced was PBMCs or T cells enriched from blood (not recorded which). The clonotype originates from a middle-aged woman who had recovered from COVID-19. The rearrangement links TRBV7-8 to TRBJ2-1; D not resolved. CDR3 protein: CASSTQSAYNEQFF. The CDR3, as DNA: TGTGCCAGCAGCACGCAGTCCGCCTACAATGAGCAGTTCTTC. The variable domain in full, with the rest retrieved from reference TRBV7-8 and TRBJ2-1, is GAGVSQSPRYKVAKRGQDVALRCDPISGHVSLFWYQQALGQGPEFLTYFQNEAQLDKSGLPSDRFFAERPEGSVSTLKIQRTQQEDSAVYLCASSTQSAYNEQFFGPGTRLTVL.